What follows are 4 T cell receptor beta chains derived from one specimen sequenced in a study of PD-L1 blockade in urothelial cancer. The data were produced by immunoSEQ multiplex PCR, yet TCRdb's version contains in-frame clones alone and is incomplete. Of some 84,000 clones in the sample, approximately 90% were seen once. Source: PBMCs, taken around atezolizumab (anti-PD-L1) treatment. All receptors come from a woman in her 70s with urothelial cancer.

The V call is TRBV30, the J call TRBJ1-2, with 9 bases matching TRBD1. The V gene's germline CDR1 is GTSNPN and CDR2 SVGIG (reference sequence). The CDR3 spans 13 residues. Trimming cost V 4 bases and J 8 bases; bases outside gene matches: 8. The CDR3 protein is CAWTPGTGNGYTF. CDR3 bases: TGTGCCTGGACCCCCGGGACAGGGAACGGCTACACCTTC.

CDR3 residues: CASSHTQTSGRNNEQFF. CDR3 DNA sequence: TGTGCCAGCAGCCATACACAGACTAGCGGGAGAAACAATGAGCAGTTCTTC. The chain employs TRBV4-2 and TRBJ2-1; 12 positions agree with TRBD2. The CDR3 is 17 amino acids. Germline values: CDR1 LGHNA, CDR2 YNFKEQ. V lost 3 bases, J lost 5 bases, and 8 bases stayed unmatched.

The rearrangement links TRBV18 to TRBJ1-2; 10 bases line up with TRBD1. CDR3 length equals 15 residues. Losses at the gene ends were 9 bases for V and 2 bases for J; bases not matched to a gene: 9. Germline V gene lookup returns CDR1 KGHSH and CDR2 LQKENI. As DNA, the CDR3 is TGTGCCAGTACCGCCGGGACAGGGGTAAACTATGGCTACACCTTC. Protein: CASTAGTGVNYGYTF.

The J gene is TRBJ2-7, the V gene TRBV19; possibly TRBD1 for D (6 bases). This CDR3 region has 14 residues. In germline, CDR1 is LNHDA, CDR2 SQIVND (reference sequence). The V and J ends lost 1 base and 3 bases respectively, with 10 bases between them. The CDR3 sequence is CASSIVHRDYEQYF. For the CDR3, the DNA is TGTGCCAGTAGTATAGTCCACAGGGACTACGAGCAGTACTTC.